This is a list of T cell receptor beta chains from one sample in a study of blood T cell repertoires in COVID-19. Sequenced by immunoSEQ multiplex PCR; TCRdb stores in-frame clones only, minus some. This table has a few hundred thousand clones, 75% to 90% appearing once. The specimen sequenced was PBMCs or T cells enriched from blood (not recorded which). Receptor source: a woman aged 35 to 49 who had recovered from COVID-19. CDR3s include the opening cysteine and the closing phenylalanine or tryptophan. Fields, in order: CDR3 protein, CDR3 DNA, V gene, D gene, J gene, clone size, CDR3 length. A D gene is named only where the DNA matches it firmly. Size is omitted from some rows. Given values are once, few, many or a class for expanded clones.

CASSTWTGQGENTEAFF,TGTGCCAGCTCAACATGGACAGGGCAGGGCGAGAACACTGAAGCTTTCTTT,TRBV18,TRBD1,TRBJ1-1,NA,17
CASSLDWASTGELFF,TGTGCCAGCAGCTTAGATTGGGCGTCTACCGGGGAGCTGTTTTTT,TRBV11-3,NA,TRBJ2-2,once,15
CASSLGLAGGNEQFF,TGTGCCAGTAGTCTCGGACTAGCGGGGGGCAATGAGCAGTTCTTC,TRBV19,TRBD2,TRBJ2-1,NA,15
CASSLVAGTYNEQFF,TGTGCCAGCAGCTTAGTGGCGGGTACTTACAATGAGCAGTTCTTC,TRBV11-3,NA,TRBJ2-1,NA,15
CASSAGLGQGLSEQYF,TGTGCCAGCAGCGCGGGACTGGGACAGGGGTTGAGCGAGCAGTACTTC,TRBV9,TRBD1,TRBJ2-7,NA,16
CASSQDARDPYEQYF,TGTGCCAGCAGCCAAGATGCCAGGGATCCCTACGAGCAGTACTTC,TRBV3-1/TRBV3-2,NA,TRBJ2-7,NA,15
CASSVGTGEGNTIYF,TGTGCCAGCAGCGTAGGGACAGGGGAAGGAAACACCATATATTTT,TRBV9,TRBD1,TRBJ1-3,NA,15
CASGFEGAEAFF,TGTGCTAGTGGTTTCGAGGGGGCTGAAGCTTTCTTT,TRBV12-5,NA,TRBJ1-1,NA,12
CASSEVGQNNQPQHF,TGTGCCAGCAGTGAAGTTGGGCAGAATAATCAGCCCCAGCATTTT,TRBV2,NA,TRBJ1-5,NA,15
CASSKTGRGVNTEAFF,TGTGCCAGTAGCAAGACAGGGCGTGGTGTGAACACTGAAGCTTTCTTT,TRBV19,TRBD1,TRBJ1-1,NA,16
CASSGGASDEQFF,TGTGCCAGCAGTGGCGGGGCCAGCGATGAGCAGTTCTTC,TRBV6-2/TRBV6-3,NA,TRBJ2-1,NA,13
CASSARDRATEKLFF,TGTGCCAGCAGCGCCCGGGACAGGGCAACGGAAAAACTGTTTTTT,TRBV9,TRBD1,TRBJ1-4,NA,15
CASSQQGTNEKLFF,TGTGCCAGCTCGCAACAGGGAACTAATGAAAAACTGTTTTTT,TRBV18,NA,TRBJ1-4,NA,14
CASSLGSGGLTGELFF,TGTGCCAGCAGCTTGGGAAGCGGGGGACTCACCGGGGAGCTGTTTTTT,TRBV5-5,TRBD2,TRBJ2-2,NA,16
CASSSPGQGTDTQYF,TGTGCCAGCAGTTCCCCGGGACAGGGCACAGATACGCAGTATTTT,TRBV5-6,TRBD1,TRBJ2-3,NA,15
CATSIEGYEQYF,TGTGCCACCAGTATTGAGGGCTACGAGCAGTACTTC,TRBV15,NA,TRBJ2-7,NA,12
CASSIGGEGETQYF,TGTGCCAGTAGTATAGGAGGGGAGGGGGAGACCCAGTACTTC,TRBV19,TRBD2,TRBJ2-5,NA,14
CASSQVGGLNTEAFF,TGCGCCAGCAGTCAAGTTGGGGGGTTGAACACTGAAGCTTTCTTT,TRBV23-1,NA,TRBJ1-1,once,15
CAISDETAPRTAYEQYF,TGTGCCATCAGTGACGAGACTGCTCCCCGGACAGCGTACGAGCAGTACTTC,TRBV10-3,NA,TRBJ2-7,NA,17
CASSLAEAGRGYEQYF,TGTGCCAGCAGCTTAGCAGAAGCGGGTCGTGGGTACGAGCAGTACTTC,TRBV7-2,NA,TRBJ2-7,NA,16
CASSLGGDPSYNEQFF,TGCGCCAGCAGCTTGGGGGGGGATCCCTCCTACAATGAGCAGTTCTTC,TRBV5-1,NA,TRBJ2-1,NA,16
CASSPYTGENSPLHF,TGTGCCAGCTCACCCTATACAGGGGAGAACTCACCCCTCCACTTT,TRBV18,TRBD1,TRBJ1-6,NA,15
CASSPIQGEGTEAFF,TGTGCCAGCTCACCTATTCAGGGGGAAGGCACTGAAGCTTTCTTT,TRBV18,TRBD1,TRBJ1-1,NA,15
CASSSWTGTYEQYF,TGTGCCAGCAGCAGTTGGACAGGGACCTACGAGCAGTACTTC,TRBV27,TRBD1,TRBJ2-7,NA,14
CASSLDSSSYNEQFF,TGTGCCAGCAGTTTAGACTCGAGCTCCTACAATGAGCAGTTCTTC,TRBV28,NA,TRBJ2-1,NA,15
CASRAGPSHQETQYF,TGTGCCAGCAGGGCGGGACCGAGTCACCAAGAGACCCAGTACTTC,TRBV9,NA,TRBJ2-5,NA,15
CAWSVAANSNQPQHF,TGTGCCTGGAGTGTTGCGGCAAATAGCAATCAGCCCCAGCATTTT,TRBV30,NA,TRBJ1-5,NA,15
CASSPLLAGGLSYNEQFF,TGTGCCAGCAGTCCTCTCCTAGCGGGGGGCCTCTCCTACAATGAGCAGTTCTTC,TRBV28,TRBD2,TRBJ2-1,NA,18
CASSLSGGFTGELFF,TGTGCCAGCAGCTTGAGCGGGGGATTCACCGGGGAGCTGTTTTTT,TRBV7-3,TRBD2,TRBJ2-2,few,15
CASSFSTYEQYF,TGTGCCAGCAGCTTTAGTACCTACGAGCAGTACTTC,TRBV11-1,NA,TRBJ2-7,NA,12
CASSSPTSGSRNEQFF,TGTGCCAGCAGCTCTCCCACCAGCGGGAGTAGGAATGAGCAGTTCTTC,TRBV7-3,TRBD2,TRBJ2-1,NA,16
CASSPAGTAYEQYF,TGTGCCAGCAGCCCAGCCGGGACAGCTTACGAGCAGTACTTC,TRBV11-3,TRBD1,TRBJ2-7,NA,14
CASSDGQISGANVLTF,TGCGCCAGCAGCGACGGACAGATCTCTGGGGCCAACGTCCTGACTTTC,TRBV5-1,NA,TRBJ2-6,NA,16
CATSDPSKISAQYF,TGTGCCACCAGTGATCCCTCTAAAATTTCTGCCCAGTACTTC,TRBV24-1,NA,TRBJ2-5,NA,14
CASSPPPGTGNQPQHF,TGTGCCAGCAGCCCTCCGCCCGGGACAGGGAATCAGCCCCAGCATTTT,TRBV21-1,NA,TRBJ1-5,NA,16
CASSGPGLQSGELFF,TGTGCCAGCAGCGGCCCGGGACTTCAATCCGGGGAGCTGTTTTTT,TRBV7-6,NA,TRBJ2-2,NA,15
CASSPDRLTLEQYF,TGTGCCAGCTCCCCGGACAGGCTAACTCTAGAGCAGTACTTC,TRBV18,TRBD1,TRBJ2-7,NA,14
CASSQELPDRISSTDTQYF,TGCGCCAGCAGCCAAGAACTACCGGACAGGATATCTAGCACAGATACGCAGTATTTT,TRBV4-3,TRBD1,TRBJ2-3,NA,19
CSALQGTEAFF,TGCAGTGCTCTCCAGGGCACTGAAGCTTTCTTT,TRBV20-1,NA,TRBJ1-1,few,11
CAWRPRGGAYEQFF,TGTGCCTGGAGGCCCCGCGGGGGGGCGTATGAGCAGTTCTTC,TRBV30,TRBD2,TRBJ2-1,NA,14
CASRHGQGEEKLFF,TGCGCCAGCAGGCACGGACAGGGCGAAGAAAAACTGTTTTTT,TRBV5-1,TRBD1,TRBJ1-4,once,14
CASKLAGTYNEQFF,TGTGCCAGCAAACTAGCGGGAACGTACAATGAGCAGTTCTTC,TRBV6-5,TRBD2,TRBJ2-1,NA,14
CASSLERGVETQYF,TGTGCCAGCAGTTTAGAACGGGGGGTTGAGACCCAGTACTTC,TRBV27,TRBD2,TRBJ2-5,once,14
CASSLNRGPYEQYF,TGTGCCAGCAGCTTAAACAGGGGGCCCTACGAGCAGTACTTC,TRBV7-9,TRBD1,TRBJ2-7,NA,14
CASSLFAGAGGYTF,TGTGCCAGCAGTTTATTCGCAGGGGCTGGAGGCTACACCTTC,TRBV28,NA,TRBJ1-2,once,14